This T cell receptor (beta chain) comes out of a study of blood T cell repertoires in COVID-19. Turning to the study itself: The study drew acute and convalescent COVID-19 samples from the United States, Italy and Spain. Nucleic acid was either cDNA or gDNA, and it came from T cells, B-cell-depleted T cells, or PBMCs.

This clone occurred once. Authors' processing steps: Researchers report that nucleated cell counts were estimated from reference gene primer amplification. Produced via immunoSEQ multiplex PCR; TCRdb's table is partial and in-frame only. That table furnishes V, J and clone size, whereas the DNA furnished D and trimming. This repertoire shows approximately 240,000 clones, around 80% found once; its top ten account for 1.4%. This sequence was found in a woman aged 40 to 50 who had recovered from COVID-19. Material: peripheral blood.

CDR3 DNA sequence: TGTGCCAGCAGCTTATGGGGAGGGCCCATCGAGCAGTTCTTC. Protein sequence: CASSLWGGPIEQFF. J is TRBJ2-1 and V is TRBV13; 7 bases map to TRBD2. Losses at the gene ends were 2 bases for V and 10 bases for J; bases not matched to a gene: 8. The CDR3 sequence is 14 residues long. Germline-derived CDR1 and CDR2 are PRHDT and FYEKMQ (reference sequence).